Below, 11 T cell receptor beta chains from the same sample are listed, as sequenced in a study of CD8+CD57+ T cells in acquired aplastic anemia. Profiles of TCR beta VDJ and CDR3 were generated from a genomic DNA template. Each CDR3 protein gets one entry after TCRdb re-called the reads with MiXCR. The data contain more than 150,000 distinct CDR3 sequences, almost 50% of them seen just once; the ten biggest clones take up about an eighth. It was patients with CD8+CD57+ cell expansion by flow cytometry who were chosen for sequencing. Sequenced sample: sorted CD4+, CD8+, or CD8+CD57+ T cells (not recorded which) from PBMCs. The receptor set was obtained from a human donor with aplastic anemia.

This clonotype has at least ten counts. This chain's CDR3 is CSARDNRPNQPQHF. In DNA, the CDR3 is TGCAGTGCTAGAGATAACAGGCCCAATCAGCCCCAGCATTTT. V and J are TRBV20-1 and TRBJ1-5, with D maybe TRBD1 (5 bases). The CDR3 covers 14 residues. The germline V gene encodes CDR1 DFQATT and CDR2 SNEGSKA (reference sequence). The V end was cut by 0 bases, the J end by 3 bases, with 9 bases between.

The chain employs TRBV10-2 and TRBJ2-5; D is perhaps TRBD2 (5 bases). V lost 7 bases to trimming and J lost 5 bases, with 17 bases between them. From germline, CDR1 is WSHSY and CDR2 SAAADI. The CDR3 contains 14 residues. CDR3 coding DNA: TGCGCCAGCACATCTCAGGAGGACGCGGAGACCCAGTACTTC. Translation: CASTSQEDAETQYF.

On this clonotype itself: This clone may be a read error of a much larger clone one base away. This chain connects TRBV10-3 to TRBJ2-7; 8 positions agree with TRBD1. CDR3 size: 13 residues. CDR1 is ENHRY and CDR2 is SYGVKD in the germline V gene. CDR3 residues: CASRPGTGYDQYF. The CDR3 DNA is TGTGCCAGCAGGCCCGGGACAGGCTACGACCAGTACTTC.

There are many counts of this clonotype. The rearrangement joins TRBV7-3 to TRBJ2-6, with D perhaps TRBD1 or TRBD2 (6 bases each). Germline V lookup: CDR1 SGHTA, CDR2 FQGTGA. Trimming shortened V by 5 bases and J by 1 base, and 12 bases separated the two germline ends. This CDR3 contains 16 residues. The CDR3 region has the DNA TGTGCCAGCAGCCTGTGGAGGGGGTCTGGGGCCAACGTCCTGACTTTC. It specifies CASSLWRGSGANVLTF.

This clonotype showed up many times. The V call is TRBV5-1, the J call TRBJ2-7, with 9 bases that match TRBD1. Trimming removed 4 bases from V and 4 bases from J; junction bases left unmatched: 15. The CDR3 length is 17 residues. The germline V gene encodes CDR1 SGHRS and CDR2 YFSETQ. CDR3 residues: CASSDFLASTGGYEQYF. In DNA, the CDR3 is TGCGCCAGCAGCGACTTTTTGGCTTCGACAGGGGGTTACGAGCAGTACTTC.

This chain uses TRBV10-2 with TRBJ2-2; D uncertain. Trimming took 8 bases from V and 4 from J, leaving 11 bases between them. Germline CDR1 is WSHSY and CDR2 is SAAADI. CDR3 length equals 13 residues. The CDR3: CASLGGPTGELFF. The CDR3 region has the DNA TGCGCCAGCCTCGGCGGACCCACCGGGGAGCTGTTTTTT.

A remark on this clonotype: A junction boundary mismatches the germline segment, possibly from a read error. The V and J genes are TRBV7-2 and TRBJ2-7, with D possibly matching TRBD2 (6 bases). The CDR3 runs to 13 residues. Per germline, CDR1 SGHTA and CDR2 FQGNSA. The CDR3 nucleotides are TGTGCCAGCAGCTTAGGCGGGGACCGCTCCCCGCACTTC. Its translation: CASSLGGDRSPHF.

V gene TRBV30 combines with J gene TRBJ1-3; D possibly corresponds to TRBD1 (5 bases). V was cut by 3 bases and J by 0 bases, with 12 bases left in between. The CDR3 is 15 amino acids. Germline V CDR1 and CDR2: GTSNPN, SVGIG (reference sequence). The CDR3 loop reads CAWRDSGRSGNTIYF. The DNA of the CDR3 is TGTGCCTGGAGGGATTCGGGGCGCTCTGGAAACACCATATATTTT.

The rearrangement joins TRBV19 to TRBJ1-2; 9 bases are shared with TRBD1. The V gene end was trimmed by 5 bases and the J gene end by 3 bases; junction bases not matched to a gene: 4. CDR1 and CDR2 from the germline V gene are LNHDA and SQIVND (reference sequence). This CDR3 comprises 14 residues. The CDR3 coding sequence is TGTGCCAGTAGTCGGACAGGGGTCGACTATGGCTACACCTTC. It specifies CASSRTGVDYGYTF.

This sequence joins TRBV19 and TRBJ1-2; weak D call: TRBD1 (5 bases). The CDR3 consists of 14 residues. In germline, CDR1 is LNHDA, CDR2 SQIVND (reference sequence). V was trimmed by 6 bases and J by 7 bases, leaving 18 bases between them. The CDR3 spells CASSVSSGFRGYTF. Written as DNA, the CDR3 is TGTGCCAGTAGCGTGAGCTCAGGGTTTCGTGGCTACACCTTC.

This clonotype came up many times. The V and J genes are TRBV20-1 and TRBJ2-2; the D is unclear. CDR3 length: 15 amino acids. V was pared by 6 bases and J by 4 bases, with 18 bases between. The germline V gene has CDR1 DFQATT and CDR2 SNEGSKA (reference sequence). The CDR3, as DNA: TGCAGTGCCACGCGTGGTACCGTTGGCACCGGGGAGCTGTTTTTT. As protein: CSATRGTVGTGELFF.